This entry concerns a single T cell receptor beta chain. J lost 2 bases, V lost 1 base, and 2 bases had no gene match. Germline loops: CDR1 LGHNA, CDR2 YNFKEQ. This CDR3 comprises 15 residues. Sequenced by immunoSEQ multiplex PCR; TCRdb stores in-frame clones only, minus some. Among some 80,000 clones, over 85% were seen once, and the ten largest hold roughly 1%. This sample was included in a study of T cell changes during pregnancy in multiple sclerosis. The origin of this receptor is a female donor with multiple sclerosis, enrolled in a pregnancy study. The sample here was peripheral blood, taken in the first trimester of pregnancy. V and J are TRBV4-2 and TRBJ2-1, with 7 positions matching TRBD2. CDR3 DNA: TGTGCCAGCAGCCAAGGGACTAGGACCTACAATGAGCAGTTCTTC. Protein sequence: CASSQGTRTYNEQFF.